This entry is about one TCR beta chain. The target antigen is unknown. TCRdb's copy holds only in-frame clones and misses some; the assay was immunoSEQ multiplex PCR. Among about 50,000 clones listed, about four fifths were seen once. Single viable CD3+CD4+CD8-CD45RO+ cells were sorted as the memory CD4+ T cells. Positive selection with CD4 microbeads enriched total CD4+ T cells. Germline-derived CDR1 and CDR2 are SGHTA and FQGNSA. V gave up 3 bases and J gave up 6 bases; unmatched junction bases: 1. The CDR3 spans 13 residues. The data are from a study of memory CD4+ T cells and cytomegalovirus serostatus. Overall study results and limits: Of approximately 160 reported CMV TCRbeta sequences, some 70 were found in memory CD4+ repertoires.

The genes are TRBV7-2 and TRBJ2-1; 8 bases agree with TRBD1. This sequence was found in an adult in good health and CMV-seronegative. Sequencing was performed on memory CD4+ T cells from blood. The CDR3 loop is CASSFRGLNEQFF. The CDR3 nucleotides are TGTGCCAGCAGCTTCAGGGGGCTCAATGAGCAGTTCTTC.